This T cell receptor beta chain appears in the sequencing data of a study of T cells after yellow fever vaccination. Germline V CDR1 and CDR2: MNHEY, SMNVEV (reference sequence). V gave up 1 base and J gave up 12 bases, with 12 bases separating them. This CDR3 has 13 residues. Universal primer sites and UMIs were introduced during 5'RACE template-switching synthesis of TCR cDNA. From the 5' RACE reads, TCRdb called clonotypes with MiXCR, one entry per CDR3 protein. The data hold 200,000 to 300,000 distinct CDR3 sequences, with less than 8.5% observed a single time. The material was CD4+ T cells sorted from PBMCs, obtained 15 days after the yellow fever booster vaccination. The receptor was isolated from a young man who received the YFV17D yellow fever vaccine. The chain employs TRBV27 and TRBJ2-2; D is perhaps TRBD2 (5 bases). The CDR3 loop is CASSLFSGSQLFF. The CDR3 DNA follows: TGTGCCAGCAGTTTATTCTCGGGGAGCCAGCTGTTTTTT.